This T cell receptor (beta chain) emerged from a study of blood T cell repertoires in COVID-19. Study at large: Researchers got acute and convalescent COVID-19 samples from the United States, Italy and Spain. The cDNA or gDNA used as material had been derived from T cells, B-cell-depleted T cells, or PBMCs.

Assignment of participants to cohorts was predicated upon participant-reported clinical history. Someone with COVID-19 had been met by exposed participants within 2 weeks before study entry. V lost 5 bases, J lost 8 bases, and 18 bases stayed unmatched. The germline CDR1 and CDR2 sequences are SGHTA and FQGNSA. This CDR3 has 19 residues. The table came from immunoSEQ multiplex PCR; TCRdb's copy has only in-frame clones and leaves some out. The table lists fewer than 350,000 clones, 85% of them singletons. This clone was seen only once. Sequenced: PBMCs or T cells enriched from blood (not recorded which). The chain couples TRBV7-2 to TRBJ2-1, with TRBD2 matching 13 bases. The source is a woman aged 25 to 39 who had been exposed to COVID-19. The CDR3 DNA sequence: TGTGCCAGCAGCCCCCCGGGACTAGCGGGAAGACGGGGGTGGCATGAGCAGTTCTTC. Its translation is CASSPPGLAGRRGWHEQFF.